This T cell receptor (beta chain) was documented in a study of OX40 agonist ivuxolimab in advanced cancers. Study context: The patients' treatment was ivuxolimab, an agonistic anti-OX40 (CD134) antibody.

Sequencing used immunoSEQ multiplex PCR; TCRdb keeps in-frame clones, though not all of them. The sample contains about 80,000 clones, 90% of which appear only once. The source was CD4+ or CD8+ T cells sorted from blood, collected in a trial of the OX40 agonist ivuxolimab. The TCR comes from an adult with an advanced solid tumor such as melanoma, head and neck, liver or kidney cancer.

Written as DNA, the CDR3 is TGCGCCAGCAGCTCACTCCATGGGACTAGCGGGAGCCTTGGGCCCTACGAGCAGTACTTC. This gives the protein CASSSLHGTSGSLGPYEQYF. The gene calls are TRBV5-1 and TRBJ2-7; 14 nucleotides match TRBD2. The trim removed 3 bases at V and 2 bases at J, leaving 16 bases unmatched. The CDR3 has 20 amino acids. Germline CDR1 is SGHRS and CDR2 is YFSETQ.